What follows describes a single T cell receptor beta chain. Its antigen remains unknown. V was trimmed by 8 bases and J by 0 bases, leaving 12 bases between them. The CDR3 consists of 14 residues. Looked up from germline, CDR1 is ENHRY and CDR2 is SYGVKD. This entry comes from a study of cytomegalovirus exposure and HLA in healthy donors. Across the study: An analysis done earlier identified 120 million or so unique TCR beta sequences from 150 million to 200 million T cells.

Study-level findings and limits: Later analysis associated a missense DCLRE1C variant with TCR beta V- and J-gene trimming. In a later analysis, DRB1 alleles had the most associated TCRs; HLA-C alleles the fewest.

It was with 60 Vbeta and 13 Jbeta primers that the PCR ran. Here immunoSEQ multiplex PCR was the method, and the copy in TCRdb shows in-frame clones only, minus some. Among 190,000 or so clones listed, more than 80% were seen once. This cohort consisted of healthy bone marrow donors. Sequences were obtained from PBMCs. The clonotype was recovered from a boy between 10 and 17 years old in good health and CMV-seronegative. The chain links TRBV10-3 to TRBJ2-3; a weak D match, TRBD2 (5 bases). CDR3 residues: CAILGGESTDTQYF. CDR3 coding DNA: TGTGCCATCTTGGGTGGGGAGAGCACAGATACGCAGTATTTT.